This T cell receptor (beta chain) was captured by sequencing in a study of cytomegalovirus exposure and HLA in healthy donors. The CDR3 is 12 amino acids. Germline V CDR1 and CDR2: MNHNY, SVGAGI (reference sequence). V lost 5 bases to trimming and J lost 5 bases, with 7 bases between them. Study-level points and caveats: Previously analyzed data showed that most TCR beta V segments were productive at a frequency of about 87% or about 30%. Rare TCR sequences predominated, though certain public TCRs were found in many donors. More clonal expansion characterized HLA-associated TCR beta chains than equally common others in a later analysis.

The donors were healthy bone marrow donors. The PCR made use of 60 Vbeta and 13 Jbeta primers. Measured with immunoSEQ multiplex PCR; TCRdb has only the in-frame clones, and not every one. The table records some 190,000 clones, 70% to 75% of them present only once. With respect to this clone: What it binds is unknown.

The chain links TRBV6-6 to TRBJ2-1; D is unclear. The TCR was taken from a man younger than 45 in good health and CMV-seropositive. The sequencing sample was made of PBMCs. CDR3: CASSSLDNEQFF. CDR3 coding DNA: TGTGCCAGCAGTAGCCTAGACAATGAGCAGTTCTTC.